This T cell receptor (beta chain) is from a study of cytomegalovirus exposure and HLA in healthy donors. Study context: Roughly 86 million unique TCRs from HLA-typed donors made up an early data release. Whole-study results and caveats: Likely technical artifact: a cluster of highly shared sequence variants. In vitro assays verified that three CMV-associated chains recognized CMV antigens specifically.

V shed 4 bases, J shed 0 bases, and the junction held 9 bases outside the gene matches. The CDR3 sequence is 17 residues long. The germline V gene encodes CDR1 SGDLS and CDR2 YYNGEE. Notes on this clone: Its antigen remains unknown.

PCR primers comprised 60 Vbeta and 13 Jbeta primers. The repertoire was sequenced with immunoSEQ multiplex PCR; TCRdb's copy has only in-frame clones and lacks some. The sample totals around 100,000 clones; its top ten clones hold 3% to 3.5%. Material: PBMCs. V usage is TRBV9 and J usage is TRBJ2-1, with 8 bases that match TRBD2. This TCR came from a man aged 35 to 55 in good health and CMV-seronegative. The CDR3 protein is CASSPQGSGSSYNEQFF. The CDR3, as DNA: TGTGCCAGCAGCCCCCAAGGGAGCGGGAGCTCCTACAATGAGCAGTTCTTC.